The next 28 T cell receptor beta chains were all read from a single sample in a study of blood T cell repertoires in COVID-19. The repertoire was sequenced with immunoSEQ multiplex PCR; TCRdb's copy has only in-frame clones and lacks some. The table shows 200,000 to 250,000 clones, with approximately 85% occurring only once. Sample: peripheral blood. The receptors come from a woman aged 80 or over with COVID-19, enrolled during active disease.

This clone was counted once. This sequence joins TRBV6-2 or TRBV6-3 and TRBJ2-7; 12 nucleotides match TRBD1. The CDR3 loop spans 15 amino acids. Per germline, CDR1 MNHEY and CDR2 SVGEGT. The V segment lost 2 bases and the J segment 6 bases; nucleotides outside the gene matches: 5. CDR3 DNA sequence: TGTGCCAGCAGTTACGGGGACAGGGGGCCAGCCGAGCAGTACTTC. Translating it yields CASSYGDRGPAEQYF.

V is TRBV6-5 and J is TRBJ1-3; D is uncertain. CDR1 MNHEY and CDR2 SVGAGI come from the germline V gene. Trimming pared 6 bases from V and 2 bases from J, leaving 8 bases between. The CDR3 sequence is 13 residues long. The CDR3 nucleotides are TGTGCCAGCAGGGACTCTGCTGGAAACACCATATATTTT. Its protein is CASRDSAGNTIYF.

V usage is TRBV7-3 and J usage is TRBJ1-3, with 7 nucleotides matching TRBD1. In germline, CDR1 is SGHTA, CDR2 FQGTGA. V trimming: 5 bases; J trimming: 4 bases; junction bases outside the gene matches: 11. The CDR3 spans 16 residues. In nucleotides, the CDR3 is TGTGCCAGCAGCCCCTCGGGACAGACGCCGGGAAACACCATATATTTT. This gives the protein CASSPSGQTPGNTIYF.

J is TRBJ1-1 and V is TRBV6-5; no clear D gene. The V end was cut by 0 bases, the J end by 7 bases, with 9 bases between. The CDR3 extends over 13 amino acids. CDR1 and CDR2 from the germline V gene are MNHEY and SVGAGI. Written as DNA, the CDR3 is TGTGCCAGCAGTTACTCGACGGGGTATGAAGCTTTCTTT. Translated, it gives CASSYSTGYEAFF.

The CDR3 DNA sequence: TGTGCCAGCTCACCCTCCTCAGGGGTGCCAGGTGGCTACACCTTC. Translating gives CASSPSSGVPGGYTF. The rearrangement links TRBV18 to TRBJ1-2, with D maybe TRBD1 (6 bases). V gave up 3 bases and J gave up 7 bases, with 18 bases separating them. The CDR3 contains 15 residues. The germline V gene has CDR1 KGHSH and CDR2 LQKENI.

V is TRBV24-1 and J is TRBJ2-2; 13 bases match TRBD2. The CDR3 length is 14 residues. The V segment lost 5 bases and the J segment 13 bases; nucleotides outside the gene matches: 6. CDR1 is KGHDR, CDR2 SFDVKD, per germline. DNA for the CDR3: TGTGCCACCAGTGCGACTAGCGGGGGGCCAAGGCTGTTTTTT. Its translation: CATSATSGGPRLFF.

The chain recombines TRBV5-1 with TRBJ1-1; 7 bases line up with TRBD1. The CDR3 consists of 14 residues. The V gene's germline CDR1 is SGHRS and CDR2 YFSETQ. With V trimmed by 6 bases and J by 1 base, 6 bases remained unmatched. The DNA of the CDR3 is TGCGCCAGCAAGGTATGGACAGGGAACACTGAAGCTTTCTTT. It specifies CASKVWTGNTEAFF.

The chain has TRBV2 and TRBJ2-5, with D possibly matching TRBD1 (8 bases). This CDR3 has 16 residues. The V end was cut by 7 bases, the J end by 2 bases, with 20 bases between. Per the germline V gene, CDR1 is SNHLY and CDR2 is FYNNEI. As DNA, the CDR3 is TGTGCCAGCATGAAGGGACAGGTGGGAGGGCAAGAGACCCAGTACTTC. Amino acid sequence: CASMKGQVGGQETQYF.

The rearrangement links TRBV5-5 to TRBJ2-7; 12 bases map to TRBD2. Looked up from germline, CDR1 is SGHKS and CDR2 is YYEKEE (reference sequence). The V and J ends lost 0 bases and 2 bases, in that order; junction bases with no gene match: 12. This CDR3 has 19 amino acids. CDR3: CASSLGVRTSGTGTYEQYF. The CDR3 DNA is TGTGCCAGCAGCTTGGGGGTCCGGACTAGCGGGACAGGGACCTACGAGCAGTACTTC. Full variable domain (missing parts from reference TRBV5-5 and TRBJ2-7): DAGVTQSPTHLIKTRGQQVTLRCSPISGHKSVSWYQQVLGQGPQFIFQYYEKEERGRGNFPDRFSARQFPNYSSELNVNALLLGDSALYLCASSLGVRTSGTGTYEQYFGPGTRLTVT.

This clone has just one count. This sequence joins TRBV7-8 and TRBJ2-1; maybe TRBD1 (6 bases). The CDR3 spans 16 residues. The V end was cut by 5 bases, the J end by 2 bases, with 16 bases between. Looked up from germline, CDR1 is SGHVS and CDR2 is FQNEAQ. The CDR3 loop is CASSPRQVLPYNEQFF. The CDR3 coding sequence is TGTGCCAGCAGCCCAAGACAGGTGCTACCCTACAATGAGCAGTTCTTC.

The gene calls are TRBV18 and TRBJ1-1, with 9 nucleotides matching TRBD1. Germline CDR1 and CDR2: KGHSH and LQKENI. J lost 5 bases, V lost 3 bases, and 7 bases had no gene match. CDR3 length: 15 residues. The CDR3 loop is CASSPQRTGDTEAFF. DNA of the CDR3: TGTGCCAGCTCACCCCAGAGGACAGGGGATACTGAAGCTTTCTTT.

A remark on this clone: The sample contains more than one DNA sequence encoding this CDR3. This chain uses TRBV4-2 with TRBJ2-1; 7 nucleotides match TRBD2. The CDR3 loop spans 14 amino acids. Germline V gene data show CDR1 as LGHNA and CDR2 as YNFKEQ. V shed 0 bases, J shed 6 bases, and the junction held 2 bases outside the gene matches. DNA of the CDR3: TGTGCCAGCAGCCAAGAACCGGGAGGCAATGAGCAGTTCTTC. Its translation: CASSQEPGGNEQFF.

The chain combines TRBV7-2 with TRBJ2-5, with D tentatively TRBD1 (5 bases). The CDR3 extends over 15 amino acids. The V end lost 0 bases, the J end lost 4 bases, and 12 bases lay between the germline ends. CDR1 is SGHTA, CDR2 FQGNSA, per germline. For the CDR3, the DNA is TGTGCCAGCAGCTTAGCAGGGGCCCTGGCAGAGACCCAGTACTTC. It translates to CASSLAGALAETQYF.

A single count supports this clone. This sequence joins TRBV4-1 and TRBJ1-2, with 8 bases identical to TRBD1. CDR1 is MGHRA and CDR2 is YSYEKL in the germline V gene. V shed 2 bases and J 3 bases; nucleotides not matched to a gene: 8. The CDR3 length is 16 residues. The CDR3 sequence is CASSQSDRGNDYGYTF. The DNA for the CDR3 is TGCGCCAGCAGCCAATCTGACAGGGGAAATGACTATGGCTACACCTTC.

The V and J genes are TRBV4-1 and TRBJ2-5, with TRBD2 identical over 10 bases. The CDR3 extends over 16 amino acids. With 4 bases clipped from V and 1 base from J, the junction kept 6 bases outside the gene matches. Germline CDR1 and CDR2: MGHRA and YSYEKL. This CDR3 is CASSPGLAAIQETQYF. The DNA of the CDR3 is TGCGCCAGCAGCCCCGGACTAGCGGCGATCCAAGAGACCCAGTACTTC.

The V call is TRBV19, the J call TRBJ1-3; TRBD1 is a possible D gene (5 bases). Trimming shortened V by 7 bases and J by 5 bases, and 12 bases separated the two germline ends. The CDR3 is 13 residues long. The V gene's germline CDR1 is LNHDA and CDR2 SQIVND (reference sequence). The CDR3 is CASKERGRNTIYF. Here the CDR3 DNA reads TGTGCCAGTAAGGAGCGGGGGAGAAACACCATATATTTT.

This chain links TRBV5-1 with TRBJ2-3; no clear D gene. Per germline, CDR1 SGHRS and CDR2 YFSETQ. The CDR3 contains 15 residues. Trimming took off 3 bases at V and 4 bases at J, with 15 bases between the two ends. The CDR3 region is CASSSGTLRADTQYF. The CDR3 nucleotides are TGCGCCAGCAGCTCTGGAACCCTTCGGGCAGATACGCAGTATTTT. The variable domain in full, completed from reference TRBV5-1 and TRBJ2-3, reads KAGVTQTPRYLIKTRGQQVTLSCSPISGHRSVSWYQQTPGQGLQFLFEYFSETQRNKGNFPGRFSGRQFSNSRSEMNVSTLELGDSALYLCASSSGTLRADTQYFGPGTRLTVL.

This chain connects TRBV7-9 to TRBJ1-2, with D tentatively TRBD1 (5 bases). Between the trimmed V and J ends, which lost 0 bases and 6 bases, there was a span of 5 bases. The CDR3 covers 12 residues. Germline CDR1 is SEHNR and CDR2 is FQNEAQ (reference sequence). The CDR3 here is CASSLAGDGYTF. DNA for the CDR3: TGTGCCAGCAGCTTAGCAGGGGATGGCTACACCTTC.

The chain employs TRBV5-1 and TRBJ1-6; 11 bases map to TRBD1. Germline V CDR1 and CDR2: SGHRS, YFSETQ. CDR3 length equals 15 residues. Trimming at V came to 2 bases and at J to 7 bases, leaving 2 bases not matched to a gene. CDR3 loop: CASSFGQGANSPLHF. The DNA for the CDR3 is TGCGCCAGCAGCTTCGGACAGGGGGCGAATTCACCCCTCCACTTT. Filled out from reference TRBV5-1 and TRBJ1-6, the complete variable domain reads KAGVTQTPRYLIKTRGQQVTLSCSPISGHRSVSWYQQTPGQGLQFLFEYFSETQRNKGNFPGRFSGRQFSNSRSEMNVSTLELGDSALYLCASSFGQGANSPLHFGNGTRLTVT.

The gene calls are TRBV18 and TRBJ2-7, with D maybe TRBD1 (5 bases). Germline CDR1 reads KGHSH; CDR2 reads LQKENI. V gave up 6 bases and J gave up 4 bases, with 16 bases separating them. The CDR3 sequence is 14 residues long. The chain's CDR3 is CASSARRGTYEQYF. The CDR3 DNA reads as TGTGCCAGCTCCGCCCGTAGGGGTACGTACGAGCAGTACTTC.

This chain links TRBV5-1 with TRBJ1-4, with D tentatively TRBD1 (5 bases). Per germline, CDR1 SGHRS and CDR2 YFSETQ. Between the trimmed V and J ends, which lost 4 bases and 4 bases, there was a span of 11 bases. CDR3 length: 14 amino acids. The CDR3 loop reads CASSPGAFNEKLFF. The CDR3 nucleotides read TGCGCCAGCAGCCCTGGGGCCTTTAATGAAAAACTGTTTTTT.

The chain recombines TRBV6-5 with TRBJ1-2; possibly TRBD1 for D (6 bases). CDR1 MNHEY and CDR2 SVGAGI come from the germline V gene. V lost 7 bases, J lost 1 base, and 16 bases lay in between. The CDR3 covers 15 residues. The CDR3 bases are TGTGCCAGCAATACACGGGACACCCTTAACTATGGCTACACCTTC. Translating gives CASNTRDTLNYGYTF.

This chain joins TRBV4-1 and TRBJ2-1; 14 bases align to TRBD2. The CDR3 runs to 15 residues. The ends lost 4 bases at V and 7 bases at J; junction bases unmatched: 3. The germline V gene encodes CDR1 MGHRA and CDR2 YSYEKL. The CDR3 DNA reads TGCGCCAGCAGCCTCCGACTAGCGGGGGGGAATGAGCAGTTCTTC. The encoded protein is CASSLRLAGGNEQFF.

V usage is TRBV10-3 and J usage is TRBJ2-1; 8 bases agree with TRBD2. This CDR3 has 15 amino acids. The trim removed 6 bases at V and 5 bases at J, leaving 9 bases unmatched. Germline assignment: CDR1 ENHRY and CDR2 SYGVKD. The CDR3 loop reads CAIRDPGLDDNEQFF. The CDR3 DNA reads TGTGCCATCAGAGACCCGGGACTAGACGACAATGAGCAGTTCTTC.

The chain carries TRBV6-2 or TRBV6-3 and TRBJ2-6; perhaps TRBD1 as D (5 bases). The V end was cut by 4 bases, the J end by 0 bases, with 13 bases between. The CDR3 is made up of 17 amino acids. Germline loops: CDR1 MNHEY, CDR2 SVGEGT. CDR3 nucleotide sequence: TGTGCCAGCAGTTCCAAGAGACAGTTCTCTGGGGCCAACGTCCTGACTTTC. Its protein product is CASSSKRQFSGANVLTF.

The chain combines TRBV5-8 with TRBJ2-1; D may be TRBD2 (6 bases). Per the germline V gene, CDR1 is SGHTS and CDR2 is YDEGEE. The CDR3 runs to 14 residues. The germline V and J ends were trimmed by 4 bases and 9 bases, with 17 bases remaining between them. In DNA form, the CDR3 reads TGTGCCAGCAGCCCTCTATGGGGGGACGGTGAGCAGTTCTTC. Protein sequence: CASSPLWGDGEQFF.

V usage is TRBV28 and J usage is TRBJ1-4; D ambiguous. The CDR3 has 14 amino acids. Germline CDR1 reads MDHEN; CDR2 reads SYDVKM. The V end lost 11 bases, the J end lost 0 bases, and 13 bases lay between the germline ends. In nucleotides, the CDR3 is TGTGCCTCCGGCGGCGGAGCAACTAATGAAAAACTGTTTTTT. Protein: CASGGGATNEKLFF.

V is TRBV7-2 and J is TRBJ1-1; 10 nucleotides agree with TRBD1. V lost 10 bases and J lost 0; bases outside the gene matches: 5. Germline V gene data show CDR1 as SGHTA and CDR2 as FQGNSA. The CDR3 totals 14 residues. CDR3 nucleotides: TGTGCCACCGAGGACAGGGGGATGAACACTGAAGCTTTCTTT. Encoded protein: CATEDRGMNTEAFF.